These 12 T cell receptor beta chains originate from one sample sequenced in a study of cytomegalovirus exposure and HLA in healthy donors. With 60 Vbeta and 13 Jbeta primers, the PCR was carried out. TCRdb's copy holds only in-frame clones and misses some; the assay was immunoSEQ multiplex PCR. The sample yields about 190,000 clones, around 79% seen once. Material: PBMCs. These receptor sequences come from a woman aged 50 to 60 in good health and CMV-seronegative.

The chain carries TRBV5-1 and TRBJ2-3; possible D gene TRBD2, 5 bases. CDR1 and CDR2 from the germline V gene are SGHRS and YFSETQ. The V end was cut by 2 bases, the J end by 1 base, with 8 bases between. The CDR3 has 14 residues. Here the CDR3 reads CASSFKGGTDTQYF. Here the CDR3 DNA reads TGCGCCAGCAGCTTCAAGGGAGGCACAGATACGCAGTATTTT.

This chain uses TRBV7-9 with TRBJ1-2; 7 bases fit TRBD1. CDR1 is SEHNR, CDR2 FQNEAQ, per germline (reference sequence). V shed 1 base, J shed 8 bases, and the junction held 4 bases outside the gene matches. The CDR3 spans 13 residues. CDR3 in amino acids: CASSLEVRGGYTF. The DNA of the CDR3 is TGTGCCAGCAGCTTAGAAGTCAGGGGGGGCTACACCTTC.

CDR3 amino acids: CSAVPRTGANYGYTF. The CDR3 coding sequence is TGCAGCGCCGTTCCACGGACAGGGGCTAACTATGGCTACACCTTC. The chain links TRBV29-1 to TRBJ1-2; 9 bases are shared with TRBD1. There are 15 residues in the CDR3. Germline V CDR1 and CDR2: SQVTM, ANQGSEA. The J segment lost 0 bases and the V segment lost 7 bases, leaving 9 bases of the junction unmatched.

The chain has TRBV28 and TRBJ1-5, with D tentatively TRBD1 (5 bases). The germline gives CDR1 MDHEN, CDR2 SYDVKM. CDR3 length: 15 amino acids. V was clipped by 1 base and J by 2 bases, with 9 bases between them. The CDR3 spells CASSLYDSRNQPQHF. Written as DNA, the CDR3 is TGTGCCAGCAGTTTATATGACAGCCGCAATCAGCCCCAGCATTTT.

This clone was found a few times. V and J are TRBV5-1 and TRBJ1-1; 11 bases are shared with TRBD1. This CDR3 comprises 14 residues. V lost 3 bases, J lost 3 bases, and 1 base stayed unmatched. CDR1 and CDR2 from the germline V gene are SGHRS and YFSETQ. The CDR3 here is CASSWGQGDTEAFF. As DNA, the CDR3 is TGCGCCAGCAGCTGGGGACAGGGGGACACTGAAGCTTTCTTT.

The chain is built from TRBV10-3 and TRBJ1-1; weak D call: TRBD1 (6 bases). V shed 0 bases and J shed 2 bases, with 16 bases lying between them. The CDR3 sequence is 17 residues long. Germline CDR1 reads ENHRY; CDR2 reads SYGVKD. The CDR3 DNA sequence: TGTGCCATCAGTGAGTCACTCTCGGCAGGGGCCAACACTGAAGCTTTCTTT. Encoded protein: CAISESLSAGANTEAFF.

V and J are TRBV7-9 and TRBJ1-1; D uncertain. CDR3 length: 15 residues. CDR1 SEHNR and CDR2 FQNEAQ come from the germline V gene (reference sequence). Trimming removed 4 bases at V and 4 bases at J, with 16 bases between. The CDR3 coding sequence is TGTGCCAGCAGCTCCTACTCTCGAGGGAGCACTGAAGCTTTCTTT. It translates to CASSSYSRGSTEAFF.

V usage is TRBV19 and J usage is TRBJ2-7, with TRBD1 matching 10 bases. Germline V gives CDR1 LNHDA, CDR2 SQIVND (reference sequence). The CDR3 consists of 15 residues. Losses at the gene ends were 3 bases for V and 3 bases for J; bases not matched to a gene: 5. CDR3 in amino acids: CASSISGQGRYEQYF. The CDR3 nucleotides are TGTGCCAGTAGTATCTCGGGACAGGGGCGCTACGAGCAGTACTTC. Based on the CDR3 plus reference TRBV19 and TRBJ2-7, the full variable domain is DGGITQSPKYLFRKEGQNVTLSCEQNLNHDAMYWYRQDPGQGLRLIYYSQIVNDFQKGDIAEGYSVSREKKESFPLTVTSAQKNPTAFYLCASSISGQGRYEQYFGPGTRLTVT.

The chain uses TRBV23-1 and TRBJ2-7, with a weak D call TRBD2 (5 bases). TRBV23-1 has ORF status, its function being uncertain. The CDR3 is 14 residues long. With 0 bases removed from V and 3 bases from J, the gap between germline ends came to 9 bases. CDR3 coding DNA: TGCGCCAGCAGTCAATCCGGACTCCGCTACGAGCAGTACTTC. It is translated as CASSQSGLRYEQYF.

The J gene is TRBJ2-7, the V gene TRBV19, with D maybe TRBD1 (5 bases). The germline V gene encodes CDR1 LNHDA and CDR2 SQIVND (reference sequence). This CDR3 has 13 residues. The germline V and J ends were trimmed by 3 bases and 1 base, with 7 bases remaining between them. For the CDR3, the DNA is TGTGCCAGTAGTATCCGACAGTCCTACGAGCAGTACTTC. Its protein product is CASSIRQSYEQYF.

This clone was detected once. V usage is TRBV12-5 and J usage is TRBJ2-1, with TRBD2 matching over 9 bases. The CDR3 length is 16 residues. The V and J ends lost 0 bases and 4 bases, in that order; junction bases with no gene match: 4. Germline CDR1 reads LGHNT; CDR2 reads FRNRAP. The CDR3 protein is CASGLVLAGVYNEQFF. DNA of the CDR3: TGTGCTAGTGGTTTGGTATTAGCGGGAGTGTACAATGAGCAGTTCTTC.

This clone has just one count. V is TRBV2 and J is TRBJ2-3, with a tentative D call TRBD1 (5 bases). This CDR3 has 14 amino acids. V was clipped by 3 bases and J by 0 bases, with 7 bases between them. CDR1 SNHLY and CDR2 FYNNEI come from the germline V gene. CDR3 sequence reads: CASSEDKSTDTQYF. The DNA of the CDR3 is TGTGCCAGCAGTGAGGACAAGAGCACAGATACGCAGTATTTT.